A selection of T cell receptor beta chains follows, all from one sample in a study of T cells in Graves' hyperthyroidism and ophthalmopathy. TCRdb itself ran the multiplex PCR reads through MiXCR, one entry per CDR3 protein. The sample carries some 50,000 distinct CDR3 sequences, about 53% recorded once. Material: peripheral blood or thyroid tissue (not recorded which). These receptors were obtained from a man younger than 35 with Graves' hyperthyroidism. CDR3s include the opening cysteine and the closing phenylalanine or tryptophan. A D gene is named only where the DNA matches it firmly. Not all rows give a size; the values are once, few, many and, for expanded clones, a class.

cdr3_length: 15; v_call: TRBV15; j_call: TRBJ1-5; clone_size: NA; d_call: NA; cdr3_aa: CATSIDRYSNQPQHF; cdr3_nt: TGTGCCACCAGCATAGACAGGTATAGCAATCAGCCCCAGCATTTT
cdr3_length: 14; v_call: TRBV20-1; j_call: TRBJ1-2; clone_size: few; d_call: TRBD1; cdr3_aa: CSAPGTGVSYGYTF; cdr3_nt: TGCAGTGCTCCTGGGACAGGGGTCTCCTATGGCTACACCTTC
cdr3_length: 14; v_call: TRBV6-6; j_call: TRBJ2-7; clone_size: many; d_call: NA; cdr3_aa: CACSYGTRSYEQYF; cdr3_nt: TGTGCCTGCAGTTACGGGACACGCTCCTACGAGCAGTACTTC
cdr3_length: 13; v_call: TRBV15; j_call: TRBJ2-5; clone_size: NA; d_call: NA; cdr3_aa: CATSTRGGETQYF; cdr3_nt: TGTGCCACCAGCACTAGAGGCGGGGAGACCCAGTACTTC
cdr3_length: 12; v_call: TRBV5-1; j_call: TRBJ1-2; clone_size: medium-sized; d_call: TRBD1; cdr3_aa: CASSSDRVGYTF; cdr3_nt: TGCGCCAGCAGCTCTGACAGGGTCGGCTACACCTTC
cdr3_length: 14; v_call: TRBV11-2; j_call: TRBJ1-2; clone_size: NA; d_call: TRBD1; cdr3_aa: CASTPGQAIYGYTF; cdr3_nt: TGTGCCAGCACTCCGGGACAGGCAATCTATGGCTACACCTTC
cdr3_length: 15; v_call: TRBV7-7; j_call: TRBJ2-1; clone_size: few; d_call: NA; cdr3_aa: CASSKNRVEYNEQFF; cdr3_nt: TGTGCCAGCAGCAAAAACAGGGTAGAGTACAATGAGCAGTTCTTC
cdr3_length: 16; v_call: TRBV20-1; j_call: TRBJ1-5; clone_size: many; d_call: TRBD1; cdr3_aa: CSAWDRDRFSNQPQHF; cdr3_nt: TGCAGTGCTTGGGACAGAGACAGATTTAGCAATCAGCCCCAGCATTTT
cdr3_length: 14; v_call: TRBV20-1; j_call: TRBJ2-7; clone_size: NA; d_call: NA; cdr3_aa: CSAATSSGLYEQYF; cdr3_nt: TGCAGTGCTGCGACCTCCTCGGGGCTCTACGAGCAGTACTTC
cdr3_length: 14; v_call: TRBV7-2; j_call: TRBJ2-7; clone_size: NA; d_call: TRBD1; cdr3_aa: CASSIRTGRNEQYF; cdr3_nt: TGTGCCAGCAGCATAAGGACAGGGAGGAACGAGCAGTACTTC
cdr3_length: 14; v_call: TRBV28; j_call: TRBJ1-6; clone_size: NA; d_call: NA; cdr3_aa: CASRLGQADSPLHF; cdr3_nt: TGCGCCAGCCGTCTGGGGCAAGCAGACTCACCCCTCCACTTT
cdr3_length: 13; v_call: TRBV20-1; j_call: TRBJ2-5; clone_size: NA; d_call: NA; cdr3_aa: CSASGQEGETQYF; cdr3_nt: TGCAGTGCTAGCGGCCAAGAGGGAGAGACCCAGTACTTC
cdr3_length: 18; v_call: TRBV4-2; j_call: TRBJ1-2; clone_size: many; d_call: NA; cdr3_aa: CASSQDSTSGGSNYGYTF; cdr3_nt: TGTGCCAGCAGCCAAGATAGTACATCCGGAGGTTCTAACTATGGCTACACCTTC
cdr3_length: 14; v_call: TRBV20-1; j_call: TRBJ2-3; clone_size: many; d_call: TRBD2; cdr3_aa: CSARASGGADTQYF; cdr3_nt: TGCAGTGCTAGGGCTAGCGGGGGTGCAGATACGCAGTATTTT
cdr3_length: 19; v_call: TRBV6-1; j_call: TRBJ2-7; clone_size: few; d_call: TRBD2; cdr3_aa: CASSEAGTSGRGAPGEQYF; cdr3_nt: TGTGCCAGCAGTGAGGCCGGGACTAGCGGGAGAGGTGCCCCGGGCGAGCAGTACTTC
cdr3_length: 14; v_call: TRBV6-2/TRBV6-3; j_call: TRBJ2-5; clone_size: many; d_call: TRBD2; cdr3_aa: CASTIAGVRETQYF; cdr3_nt: TGTGCCAGCACCATAGCGGGAGTTCGGGAGACCCAGTACTTC
cdr3_length: 15; v_call: TRBV2; j_call: TRBJ1-5; clone_size: many; d_call: NA; cdr3_aa: CASSDTGPGNQPQHF; cdr3_nt: TGTGCCAGCAGTGACACGGGCCCAGGAAATCAGCCCCAGCATTTT
cdr3_length: 14; v_call: TRBV6-2/TRBV6-3; j_call: TRBJ2-7; clone_size: many; d_call: TRBD2; cdr3_aa: CASSWTSGSTEQYF; cdr3_nt: TGTGCCAGCAGTTGGACTAGCGGGAGTACGGAGCAGTACTTC
cdr3_length: 18; v_call: TRBV4-3; j_call: TRBJ1-1; clone_size: many; d_call: NA; cdr3_aa: CASSLRLVPNIVNTEAFF; cdr3_nt: TGCGCCAGCAGCTTACGACTGGTCCCCAACATAGTGAACACTGAAGCTTTCTTT
cdr3_length: 11; v_call: TRBV28; j_call: TRBJ1-4; clone_size: NA; d_call: NA; cdr3_aa: CASSLIRKLSF; cdr3_nt: TGCGCCAGCAGTTTAATCCGTAAACTGTCTTTT
cdr3_length: 14; v_call: TRBV20-1; j_call: TRBJ1-1; clone_size: many; d_call: TRBD1; cdr3_aa: CSARRTGGSTEAFF; cdr3_nt: TGCAGTGCTAGACGGACAGGGGGAAGCACTGAAGCTTTCTTT
cdr3_length: 15; v_call: TRBV7-2; j_call: TRBJ2-2; clone_size: NA; d_call: NA; cdr3_aa: CASSYLAGPPGSCFF; cdr3_nt: NA
cdr3_length: 12; v_call: TRBV29-1; j_call: TRBJ1-4; clone_size: medium-sized; d_call: TRBD1; cdr3_aa: CSVETGDEKLFF; cdr3_nt: TGCAGCGTTGAAACAGGGGATGAAAAACTGTTTTTT
cdr3_length: 13; v_call: TRBV20-1; j_call: TRBJ2-5; clone_size: NA; d_call: TRBD2; cdr3_aa: CSAFGGGGETQYF; cdr3_nt: TGCAGTGCCTTCGGTGGCGGGGGGGAGACCCAGTACTTC
cdr3_length: 11; v_call: TRBV9; j_call: TRBJ2-7; clone_size: NA; d_call: NA; cdr3_aa: CASSSAHEQYF; cdr3_nt: TGTGCCAGCAGCTCCGCACACGAGCAGTACTTC
cdr3_length: 13; v_call: TRBV6-2/TRBV6-3; j_call: TRBJ1-2; clone_size: many; d_call: TRBD1; cdr3_aa: CASKTSGGYGYTF; cdr3_nt: TGTGCCAGCAAGACGTCAGGGGGCTATGGCTACACCTTC
cdr3_length: 14; v_call: TRBV7-8; j_call: TRBJ2-7; clone_size: NA; d_call: NA; cdr3_aa: CASSLSPSSYGQYF; cdr3_nt: TGTGCCAGCAGCTTGAGTCCAAGCTCCTACGGGCAGTACTTC
cdr3_length: 13; v_call: TRBV20-1; j_call: TRBJ1-1; clone_size: NA; d_call: NA; cdr3_aa: CSADTGANTEAFF; cdr3_nt: TGCAGTGCGGACACCGGAGCGAACACTGAAGCTTTCTTT
cdr3_length: 14; v_call: TRBV7-9; j_call: TRBJ2-5; clone_size: once; d_call: NA; cdr3_aa: CAGSLSLGWETQYF; cdr3_nt: TGTGCCGGCAGCTTATCGCTAGGCTGGGAGACCCAGTACTTC
cdr3_length: 15; v_call: TRBV7-2; j_call: TRBJ1-1; clone_size: NA; d_call: NA; cdr3_aa: CASSLSALSHTEAFF; cdr3_nt: TGTGCCAGCAGCTTATCGGCCTTATCGCACACTGAAGCTTTCTTT
cdr3_length: 10; v_call: TRBV19; j_call: TRBJ2-6; clone_size: once; d_call: NA; cdr3_aa: CATWANVLTF; cdr3_nt: TGTGCCACCTGGGCCAACGTCCTGACTTTC
cdr3_length: 15; v_call: TRBV10-3; j_call: TRBJ1-5; clone_size: NA; d_call: NA; cdr3_aa: CAISESKSSQSPQHF; cdr3_nt: TGTGCCATCAGTGAGTCGAAGAGCAGTCAAAGCCCCCAGCATTTT
cdr3_length: 18; v_call: TRBV2; j_call: TRBJ1-5; clone_size: NA; d_call: TRBD1; cdr3_aa: CASSQTRTGTGVNQPQHF; cdr3_nt: TGTGCCAGCAGCCAAACTCGTACCGGGACAGGGGTTAATCAGCCCCAGCATTTT
cdr3_length: 13; v_call: TRBV18; j_call: TRBJ2-7; clone_size: NA; d_call: NA; cdr3_aa: CASSPGGTYEQYF; cdr3_nt: TGTGCCAGCTCACCAGGAGGAACCTACGAGCAGTACTTC
cdr3_length: 15; v_call: TRBV6-6; j_call: TRBJ2-5; clone_size: many; d_call: TRBD1; cdr3_aa: CASSKQQGAGETQYF; cdr3_nt: TGTGCCAGCAGTAAGCAACAGGGGGCGGGAGAGACCCAGTACTTC
cdr3_length: 14; v_call: TRBV6-5; j_call: TRBJ2-2; clone_size: many; d_call: NA; cdr3_aa: CASSYLLITGELFF; cdr3_nt: TGTGCCAGCAGTTACTTATTGATCACCGGGGAGCTGTTTTTT
cdr3_length: 15; v_call: TRBV7-8; j_call: TRBJ2-2; clone_size: NA; d_call: NA; cdr3_aa: CASSLRSVDTGELSF; cdr3_nt: TGTGCCAGCAGCTTGAGGTCCGTCGACACCGGGGAGCTGTCTTTT
cdr3_length: 17; v_call: TRBV7-2; j_call: TRBJ2-7; clone_size: once; d_call: TRBD1; cdr3_aa: CASSLGGFRTGSSEQYF; cdr3_nt: TGTGCCAGCAGCTTAGGAGGCTTTCGGACAGGGTCTTCCGAGCAGTACTTC
cdr3_length: 11; v_call: TRBV7-2; j_call: TRBJ2-3; clone_size: many; d_call: NA; cdr3_aa: CASGLTDTQYF; cdr3_nt: TGTGCCAGCGGCCTCACAGATACGCAGTATTTT
cdr3_length: 15; v_call: TRBV5-1; j_call: TRBJ2-2; clone_size: NA; d_call: NA; cdr3_aa: CASSLGRYNTGELFF; cdr3_nt: TGCGCCAGCAGCTTGGGACGGTATAACACCGGGGAGCTGTTTTTT
cdr3_length: 12; v_call: TRBV2; j_call: TRBJ2-2; clone_size: NA; d_call: NA; cdr3_aa: CASSSGGRELSF; cdr3_nt: TGTGCCAGCAGTTCAGGGGGGAGGGAGCTGTCTTTT
cdr3_length: 14; v_call: TRBV5-5; j_call: TRBJ2-7; clone_size: many; d_call: TRBD1; cdr3_aa: CASSPRDRAYEQYF; cdr3_nt: TGTGCCAGCAGCCCACGGGACAGGGCGTACGAGCAGTACTTC
cdr3_length: 12; v_call: TRBV20-1; j_call: TRBJ1-3; clone_size: few; d_call: NA; cdr3_aa: CSARKGMDTIYF; cdr3_nt: TGCAGTGCTAGAAAGGGCATGGACACCATATATTTT
cdr3_length: 15; v_call: TRBV29-1; j_call: TRBJ1-5; clone_size: once; d_call: NA; cdr3_aa: CSCASGQPSNQPQHF; cdr3_nt: TGCAGTTGCGCTTCCGGACAGCCTAGCAATCAGCCCCAGCATTTT
cdr3_length: 14; v_call: TRBV19; j_call: TRBJ2-2; clone_size: many; d_call: NA; cdr3_aa: CASMDEWNTGELFF; cdr3_nt: TGTGCCAGTATGGACGAATGGAACACCGGGGAGCTGTTTTTT
cdr3_length: 16; v_call: TRBV7-2; j_call: TRBJ1-6; clone_size: NA; d_call: TRBD1; cdr3_aa: CASSLAPSTGGPPLHF; cdr3_nt: TGTGCCAGCAGCTTAGCCCCTTCGACAGGGGGACCACCCCTCCACTTT
cdr3_length: 14; v_call: TRBV29-1; j_call: TRBJ2-5; clone_size: NA; d_call: TRBD1; cdr3_aa: CSVGGGQGWETQYF; cdr3_nt: TGCAGCGTTGGAGGGGGACAGGGTTGGGAGACCCAGTACTTC
cdr3_length: 15; v_call: TRBV10-3; j_call: TRBJ2-7; clone_size: NA; d_call: TRBD2; cdr3_aa: CAIRTGTSGSSEQYF; cdr3_nt: TGTGCCATCAGAACCGGGACTAGCGGGAGTAGTGAGCAGTACTTC
cdr3_length: 18; v_call: TRBV6-5; j_call: TRBJ1-4; clone_size: many; d_call: TRBD1; cdr3_aa: CASSKRGTGGRKEEKLFF; cdr3_nt: TGTGCCAGCAGTAAACGTGGGACAGGGGGACGGAAAGAAGAAAAACTGTTTTTT
cdr3_length: 16; v_call: TRBV7-6; j_call: TRBJ2-5; clone_size: NA; d_call: TRBD2; cdr3_aa: CASSSLAGDPQETQYF; cdr3_nt: TGTGCCAGCAGCTCTCTAGCGGGAGACCCCCAAGAGACCCAGTACTTC
cdr3_length: 13; v_call: TRBV20-1; j_call: TRBJ1-5; clone_size: NA; d_call: NA; cdr3_aa: CSAQRQTNQPQHF; cdr3_nt: TGCAGTGCACAGCGACAGACGAATCAGCCCCAGCATTTT
cdr3_length: 14; v_call: TRBV6-2/TRBV6-3; j_call: TRBJ1-3; clone_size: few; d_call: NA; cdr3_aa: CASTGQYSGSTIYF; cdr3_nt: TGTGCCAGCACCGGACAGTACTCTGGAAGCACCATATATTTT
cdr3_length: 12; v_call: TRBV29-1; j_call: TRBJ1-1; clone_size: NA; d_call: TRBD1; cdr3_aa: CSVSGQGGEAFF; cdr3_nt: TGCAGCGTTTCGGGACAGGGGGGTGAAGCTTTCTTT
cdr3_length: 16; v_call: TRBV7-8; j_call: TRBJ2-2; clone_size: once; d_call: NA; cdr3_aa: CASSLGGAANTGELFF; cdr3_nt: TGTGCCAGCAGCTTAGGGGGGGCCGCGAACACCGGGGAGCTGTTTTTT
cdr3_length: 15; v_call: TRBV5-1; j_call: TRBJ1-1; clone_size: many; d_call: TRBD1; cdr3_aa: CASSIRGHKDTEAFF; cdr3_nt: TGCGCCAGCAGCATCAGGGGGCACAAAGACACTGAAGCTTTCTTT
cdr3_length: 14; v_call: TRBV27; j_call: TRBJ1-6; clone_size: many; d_call: NA; cdr3_aa: CASSLFIGNSPLHF; cdr3_nt: TGTGCCAGCAGTTTATTTATCGGTAATTCACCCCTCCACTTT
cdr3_length: 14; v_call: TRBV29-1; j_call: TRBJ1-2; clone_size: once; d_call: TRBD1; cdr3_aa: CSVAGDRVTYGYTF; cdr3_nt: TGCAGCGTTGCGGGGGACAGGGTTACGTATGGCTACACCTTC
cdr3_length: 15; v_call: TRBV7-2; j_call: TRBJ2-1; clone_size: NA; d_call: TRBD2; cdr3_aa: CASTPGLAGVNEQFF; cdr3_nt: TGTGCCAGCACCCCGGGACTAGCGGGGGTAAATGAGCAGTTCTTC